These T cell receptor beta chains were read from a single sample in a study of T cell responses to AZD1222 COVID-19 vaccine. Produced via immunoSEQ multiplex PCR; TCRdb's table is partial and in-frame only. The sample has 140,000 or so clones; around 90% are singletons. The sequenced sample was peripheral blood, obtained 28 days after the second AZD1222 dose. The receptor source for this set is an adult who received the AZD1222 COVID-19 vaccine. The CDR3 runs from the conserved cysteine through the conserved F or W. The D gene is left open where the match is weak. Size is omitted from some rows. Given values are once, few, many or a class for expanded clones.

>TRBV15|13|TRBJ1-2|.|.
CATSRENVYGYTF
TGTGCCACCAGCAGAGAGAATGTCTATGGCTACACCTTC
>TRBV9|13|TRBJ2-3|.|TRBD2
CASSVEWTSSQYF
TGTGCCAGCAGCGTAGAGTGGACTAGCTCGCAGTATTTT
>TRBV24-1|14|TRBJ2-2|.|.
CATSDSLNTGELFF
TGTGCCACCAGTGATTCTCTGAACACCGGGGAGCTGTTTTTT
>TRBV5-4|15|TRBJ2-7|.|.
CASSLPGRDNYEQYF
TGTGCCAGCAGCTTACCCGGACGGGATAACTACGAGCAGTACTTC
>TRBV27|18|TRBJ1-1|once|.
CASTNQGAKGYLDTEAFF
TGTGCCAGCACTAATCAAGGGGCGAAGGGATATTTGGACACTGAAGCTTTCTTT
>TRBV7-9|16|TRBJ2-1|.|TRBD1
CASRRQGIPLQSEQFF
TGTGCCAGCAGACGACAGGGAATCCCCTTACAATCGGAGCAGTTCTTC
>TRBV4-2|13|TRBJ2-5|.|.
CASSRDQSETQYF
TGTGCCAGCAGCCGGGACCAATCGGAGACCCAGTACTTC
>TRBV5-5|18|TRBJ2-1|.|.
CASSRSYNGVGSYNEQFF
TGTGCCAGCAGCCGATCCTATAATGGGGTGGGCTCCTACAATGAGCAGTTCTTC
>TRBV12-3/TRBV12-4|12|TRBJ1-5|.|.
CASSYSNQPQHF
TGTGCCAGCAGTTATAGCAATCAGCCCCAGCATTTT
>TRBV19|13|TRBJ1-2|.|TRBD1
CASKVGQGGGYTF
TGTGCCAGTAAGGTCGGACAGGGTGGTGGCTACACCTTC
>TRBV3-1/TRBV3-2|13|TRBJ2-1|once|TRBD1
CASGTGGRDEQFF
TGTGCCAGCGGGACAGGGGGCCGGGATGAGCAGTTCTTC
>TRBV7-9|14|TRBJ1-5|once|TRBD1
CASSERDSDQPQHF
TGTGCCAGCAGCGAACGGGACAGCGATCAGCCCCAGCATTTT
>TRBV18|15|TRBJ2-7|.|.
CASSPPGWGSYEQYF
TGTGCCAGCTCACCACCCGGCTGGGGCTCCTACGAGCAGTACTTC
>TRBV5-6|15|TRBJ1-6|.|.
CASSGTSPYNSPLHF
TGTGCCAGCAGCGGGACAAGCCCCTATAATTCACCCCTCCACTTT
>TRBV12-3/TRBV12-4|13|TRBJ1-2|.|.
CASSLVGNYGYTF
TGTGCCAGCAGTTTAGTAGGGAACTATGGCTACACCTTC
>TRBV11-1|13|TRBJ2-7|.|.
CASSSGTTNEQYF
TGTGCCAGCAGCTCCGGAACGACAAACGAGCAGTACTTC
>TRBV7-3|12|TRBJ2-7|.|.
CASSAGNYEQYF
TGTGCCAGCAGCGCCGGAAACTACGAGCAGTACTTC
>TRBV12-3/TRBV12-4|13|TRBJ2-7|.|TRBD2
CASGSGVTYEQYF
TGTGCCAGCGGTAGCGGGGTTACCTACGAGCAGTACTTC
>TRBV20-1|10|TRBJ2-1|few|.
CSASIDEQFF
TGCAGTGCTAGTATCGATGAGCAGTTCTTC
>TRBV6-2/TRBV6-3|12|TRBJ2-7|.|.
CASSRRGDEQYF
TGTGCCAGCAGCCGACGAGGGGACGAGCAGTACTTC
>TRBV5-1|15|TRBJ2-5|.|.
CASSPGEGRQETQYF
TGCGCCAGCAGCCCAGGAGAAGGGCGCCAAGAGACCCAGTACTTC
>TRBV7-9|16|TRBJ2-2|.|.
CASSLSFSPNTGELFF
TGTGCCAGCAGCTTAAGTTTCAGCCCGAACACCGGGGAGCTGTTTTTT
>TRBV9|16|TRBJ1-3|.|.
CASSVNQGWSGNTIYF
TGTGCCAGCAGCGTAAACCAGGGTTGGTCTGGAAACACCATATATTTT
>TRBV7-8|14|TRBJ2-7|.|.
CASSPWGAAYEQYF
TGTGCCAGCAGCCCATGGGGGGCGGCCTACGAGCAGTACTTC
>TRBV12-3/TRBV12-4|12|TRBJ2-7|.|.
CASSLEVREQYF
TGTGCCAGCAGTTTGGAGGTTCGCGAGCAGTACTTC
>TRBV5-8|12|TRBJ1-2|.|.
CASSRRVDGYTF
TGTGCCAGCAGCCGAAGGGTCGACGGCTACACCTTC
>TRBV4-2|15|TRBJ2-2|.|TRBD2
CASSPELAGRGELFF
TGTGCCAGCAGCCCAGAACTAGCGGGGCGCGGGGAGCTGTTTTTT
>TRBV7-8|14|TRBJ1-5|.|.
CASSPGVLGPPQHF
TGTGCCAGCAGCCCAGGGGTCCTGGGTCCGCCCCAGCATTTT